A selection of T cell receptor beta chains follows, all from one sample in a study of cytomegalovirus exposure and HLA in healthy donors. The repertoire was sequenced with immunoSEQ multiplex PCR; TCRdb's copy has only in-frame clones and lacks some. In the table there are over 100,000 clones, around three quarters of which are singletons. Sequences were obtained from PBMCs. These receptors were obtained from a young woman in good health and CMV-seronegative. The CDR3 runs from the conserved cysteine through the conserved F or W. The order of the fields is CDR3 DNA, CDR3 protein, D gene, J gene, V gene, clone size. A D gene is named only where the DNA matches it firmly. Size values are once, few and many counts, or a class for expanded clones, and some rows have none.

TGTGCCAGCAGCTTCCACACAGTTCCCTCGAACACCGGGGAGCTGTTTTTT CASSFHTVPSNTGELFF - TRBJ2-2 TRBV7-9 -
TGTGCCAGCAGTTACAACAGCAATTCACCCCTCCACTTT CASSYNSNSPLHF - TRBJ1-6 TRBV27 -
TGTGCCAGCGGGACTAGCGGGTGGGGAGAGACGCAGTATTTT CASGTSGWGETQYF TRBD2 TRBJ2-3 TRBV9 -
TGTGCCAGCAGCGTAGGGGTTAGCTCGTCAGATACGCAGTATTTT CASSVGVSSSDTQYF - TRBJ2-3 TRBV9 few
TGTGCCAGCAGCCACAGACGTATGACTCAGGGGACTGAAGCTTTCTTT CASSHRRMTQGTEAFF - TRBJ1-1 TRBV7-8 -
TGTGCCACCCAGGGGGCGGTCGGAAACACCATATATTTT CATQGAVGNTIYF TRBD1 TRBJ1-3 TRBV19 -
TGTGCCAGCAGTTTTGACAGGGGGTCTCCAGGAGCAGGCTGGAATGAGCAGTTCTTC CASSFDRGSPGAGWNEQFF TRBD1 TRBJ2-1 TRBV27 -
TGTGCCAGCAGTGAACCCCCCTCAACGGGTGGCACTGAAGCTTTCTTT CASSEPPSTGGTEAFF - TRBJ1-1 TRBV25-1 -
TGTGCCAGCAGTTACTCTGGTCGGGGCTACACCTTC CASSYSGRGYTF - TRBJ1-2 TRBV6-5 -
TGTGCCAGCAGTTACTCCGGGACAGGGTCAGATACGCAGTATTTT CASSYSGTGSDTQYF TRBD1 TRBJ2-3 TRBV6-6 -
TGTGCCACCGAGACAGGGACAAGAAACATTCAGTACTTC CATETGTRNIQYF TRBD1 TRBJ2-4 TRBV19 -